The 7 T cell receptor beta chains given below trace back to one sample, sequenced in a study of blood T cell repertoires in COVID-19 (dated by TCRdb to the early 2020s). Library method: the immunoSEQ multiplex PCR assay. The clones in this table, taken by TCRdb from immuneACCESS, are in-frame only. Not every clone is retained; where verified, under half of the shortfall comes from an unresolved V gene, and the cause of the rest is unknown. The sample records tens of thousands of clones, approximately 85% of which are singletons. 17% of the sample comes from the top ten. Sequencing was done on a sample of peripheral blood. These TCRs come from a woman aged 60 to 75 with active COVID-19.

This chain links TRBV30 with TRBJ1-2, with D unclear. V dropped 8 bases and J dropped 5 bases, with 15 bases sitting between them. Germline V gene lookup returns CDR1 GTSNPN and CDR2 SVGIG (reference sequence). The length of the CDR3 is 12 residues. DNA of the CDR3: TGTGCCCATGGGGAGGGCCGGTATGGCTACACCTTC. Protein: CAHGEGRYGYTF.

The J gene is TRBJ1-6, the V gene TRBV28, with 7 positions matching TRBD1. CDR3 size: 20 residues. Trimming removed 2 bases from V and 0 bases from J; junction bases left unmatched: 13. Looked up from germline, CDR1 is MDHEN and CDR2 is SYDVKM. CDR3 DNA sequence: TGTGCCAGCAGTTTAGATAACAGGGGATGGACAAGCTCCTATAATTCACCCCTCCACTTT. Translating it yields CASSLDNRGWTSSYNSPLHF.

The V gene is TRBV27, the J gene TRBJ2-1; TRBD1 matches at 9 bases. V trimming: 4 bases; J trimming: 4 bases; junction bases outside the gene matches: 5. Germline V gene sequence: CDR1 MNHEY, CDR2 SMNVEV (reference sequence). The CDR3 length is 15 residues. In DNA form, the CDR3 reads TGTGCCAGCAGTTCAACAGGGGGCGCGTACAATGAGCAGTTCTTC. Translating it yields CASSSTGGAYNEQFF.

This rearrangement joins TRBV9 to TRBJ2-3; 16 nucleotides align to TRBD2. CDR1 and CDR2 (germline): SGDLS, YYNGEE. CDR3 size: 17 residues. Trimming removed 4 bases from V and 4 bases from J; junction bases left unmatched: 6. The CDR3, as DNA: TGTGCCAGCAGCCCAGGGACTAGCGGGAGGGCCGCAGATACGCAGTATTTT. This sequence encodes CASSPGTSGRAADTQYF.

This sequence joins TRBV5-1 and TRBJ2-7; 10 bases match TRBD2. Germline assignment: CDR1 SGHRS and CDR2 YFSETQ. V lost 0 bases, J lost 2 bases, and 2 bases stayed unmatched. This CDR3 contains 15 residues. DNA for the CDR3: TGCGCCAGCAGCTTGGTACTAGCGGGAACCTACGAGCAGTACTTC. Translating it yields CASSLVLAGTYEQYF.

V is TRBV6-5 and J is TRBJ2-5; D perhaps matches TRBD1 (5 bases). In germline, CDR1 is MNHEY, CDR2 SVGAGI. V lost 6 bases to trimming and J lost 1 base, with 12 bases between them. The CDR3 consists of 14 residues. Here the CDR3 DNA reads TGTGCCAGCAGCTGGATTGGGGCCCAAGAGACCCAGTACTTC. Protein: CASSWIGAQETQYF.

DNA for the CDR3: TGTGCCAGCAGCCCGGGACACATCTCTGGAAACACCATATATTTT. Translating gives CASSPGHISGNTIYF. The chain is built from TRBV6-6 and TRBJ1-3; TRBD1 is a possible D gene (6 bases). CDR3 length equals 15 residues. CDR1 and CDR2 (germline): MNHNY, SVGAGI (reference sequence). Deletions cut 6 bases from V and 0 bases from J, with 12 bases between.